This T cell receptor (beta chain) was sequenced during a study of blood T cell repertoires in COVID-19. Assay: immunoSEQ multiplex PCR; the TCRdb copy retains only in-frame clones and omits some. Of 310,000 or so clones in the sample, approximately 90% were seen once. V lost 6 bases to trimming and J lost 5 bases, with 19 bases between them. Per germline, CDR1 LNHDA and CDR2 SQIVND (reference sequence). The CDR3 has 15 residues. Individuals aged roughly 18 to 95 years were recruited from approximately 24 US areas. Input material: PBMCs or T cells enriched from blood (not recorded which). The chain links TRBV19 to TRBJ1-1; D gene ambiguous. The receptor was derived from a woman in her 30s who had recovered from COVID-19. In nucleotides, the CDR3 is TGTGCCAGTAGCCGAGGTTTTGGCCGGCCGACTGAAGCTTTCTTT. It specifies CASSRGFGRPTEAFF.